This TCR beta chain was retrieved from a study of cytomegalovirus exposure and HLA in healthy donors (dated by TCRdb to about 2017). General notes on the study: In an earlier analysis of approximately 640 of the donors, approximately 300 Gb of sequence data and just under 120 million unique TCR beta sequences from 180 million or so T cells were reported. An earlier analysis of 500 to 650 of the donors applied high-throughput TCR beta sequencing to assess whether each TCR beta V gene segment acted as functional or pseudogenic. The T cell repertoires of some 700 subjects were profiled by immunosequencing and related to cytomegalovirus serostatus. High-throughput TCR immunosequencing, statistical association of individual TCRs with disease status, and machine learning were combined to predict cytomegalovirus infection status. Several DR-DQ haplotypes were treated as single units for association and clustering because of strong linkage in the cohort. Across roughly 420 genotyped donors of the cohort, an average of about 200,000 unique TCR beta nucleotide sequences per donor were sequenced, and around 20% of those sequences were non-productive. Donor age, sex, ethnicity and CMV serostatus were compiled together with the repertoire data. Every repertoire in the discovery cohort had been generated on one and the same sequencing platform. Typing coverage differed by locus: A, B, C, DRB1 and DQB1 were typed in about 620-640 donors, DQA1 in about 550, DPA1 in approximately 610, and DPB1 in roughly 470. The aim of the study was to test whether cataloging public T cell receptors could identify signatures of past pathogen exposure. Of the 300 to 500 genotyped donors, approximately 81% were placed in the genetic ancestry cluster associated with self-reported Caucasian donors. HLA typing included class I and class II loci at four-digit resolution. Rather than drawing on any new phenotypic data, the later analysis identified candidate immune exposures from TCR beta sequences and the way those sequences occurred across donors. Along with the roughly 670-subject first cohort, a separate validation cohort of over a hundred different subjects was used. A later analysis re-analyzed previously published TCR beta repertoires from approximately 700 donors and added high-resolution HLA genotyping to study TCR occurrence patterns. Roughly 300 gigabases of sequencing data and 78 million or so unique TCR sequences were included in an early release covering about 600 HLA-typed donors. Genome-wide SNP genotypes for about 65% of the roughly 670 donors were used in a later genetic analysis, which treated that subset as a discovery cohort.

On this clone: No antigen is known for it. No base quality values were provided; no much bigger clone lies one nucleotide off.

The full study reports these points: In a later analysis, HLA-associated TCR beta chains were found to be more clonally expanded and to have lower generation probabilities than equally common non-associated chains. The classifier was reported to diagnose cytomegalovirus status with high specificity and sensitivity in both the original and validation cohorts. The cohort was sequenced for TCR beta chains only, and without alpha or paired-chain data the features that could be detected were limited. The earlier analysis of about 600 of the donors excluded 15 to 20 rarely observed V segments, including chromosome 9 orphons, because counts were too low. Immune exposure information for the cohort was limited to CMV serostatus. In a later genetic analysis, fewer N-insertions in productive TCRs were reported among donors in an Asian-associated ancestry cluster than the roughly 700-donor mean. Linkage disequilibrium might explain the correlated functional status among segregating V segments, but an unknown experimental factor could not be excluded. When HLA alleles, especially DR and DQ, strongly co-occurred, TCR associations were difficult to assign to individual alleles. In a later analysis, most CMV-associated TCR beta chains were found to appear HLA-restricted, with HLA associations seemingly driven largely by CMV exposure. While some public TCRs were present in many individuals, most TCR sequences turned up only very rarely across donors. A cluster of highly shared sequence variants was judged likely to represent a technical artifact of the sequencing pipeline. In an earlier analysis of 450 to 750 of the donors, most TCR beta V segments appeared in productive rearrangements about 87% or about 30% of the time, broadly matching IMGT annotations. The study listed 164 TCR beta chains as associated with cytomegalovirus. A further reported finding was that TCR beta sequences accurately predicted the HLA-A and HLA-B alleles for most subjects in the first cohort. The presence/absence analyses assumed that sequencing depth was roughly uniform across donors, and that assumption may not be true. V-gene and J-gene trimming of TCR beta chains was associated with a missense DCLRE1C variant in a later genetic analysis, and the association was replicated in an independent cohort. Specific HLA alleles were associated with around 18,000 TCR beta sequences at a false discovery rate of 0.05 in a later analysis. The authors suggested that the approach could potentially be generalized to other disease states and immunological phenotypes. A later analysis found that TCR association rates varied across HLA loci, with DRB1 alleles showing the most associated TCRs and HLA-C alleles the fewest. Because some donors lacked HLA typing at each locus, the association tests relied only on the typed subset. Some IMGT-functional V segments, including TRBV6-2 and TRBV6-3, could not be told apart with the 87-base-pair reads, so those segments were excluded. According to a later analysis, parvovirus B19, influenza, CMV and Epstein-Barr virus appeared linked to several top co-occurrence clusters. In vitro tests confirmed that three of the cytomegalovirus-associated TCR beta chains recognize cytomegalovirus antigens.

Libraries came from the immunoSEQ multiplex PCR assay. For the multiplex PCR, a mixture combining 60 forward primers for TCR Vbeta segments and 13 reverse primers for TCR Jbeta segments was used. Amplification of the CDR3 region of rearranged TCR beta genes was performed with a multiplex PCR assay on genomic DNA. On the Illumina HiSeq System, the amplified TCR beta libraries were sequenced as 87-base-pair reads. The authors' analysis ran thus. Across the 670 or so repertoires, a later analysis counted tens of millions of unique TCR beta chains, 8.5 million to 12 million of which were shared by at least two donors. Raw reads were error-corrected and collapsed into unique sequences by a nearest-neighbor algorithm in which closely related sequences were merged to remove PCR and sequencing errors. V, D and J gene segments were assigned by aligning CDR3 sequences to IMGT reference sequences. For a sequence to be retained, a match of at least six nucleotides was required to both a V gene segment and a J gene segment. A rearrangement was called productive if the CDR3 had no stop codons and remained in frame with V and J, and every other rearrangement was called non-productive. Following IMGT convention, CDR3 was defined as the stretch from the second conserved V-encoded cysteine up to the conserved J-encoded phenylalanine. In an earlier analysis of 587 of the donors, sequences lacking an unambiguous match to a single V gene segment were excluded. In an earlier analysis of some 590 of the donors, a V segment was called functional when productive rearrangements were above 56.7%, and segregating when the standard deviation between donors exceeded 5%. A statistical classification framework was built for diagnosing cytomegalovirus status from the catalog of TCR beta chain sequences. A later analysis assigned V and J genes by comparing TCR nucleotide sequences with IMGT/GENE-DB human TR gene sequences. The TCRdist pipeline was used in a later analysis to assign CDR3 sequences and most-parsimonious VDJ recombination scenarios. In a later analysis, every TCR beta chain was defined by the combination of its CDR3 amino acid sequence and its V-gene family, and reads without a unique V-gene family were dropped. As a way to deal with suspected cross-contamination and a sequencing artifact, a later analysis dropped hundreds of nucleotide sequences that were highly shared and had low generation probability. In a later analysis, a clonal expansion index for each public chain was calculated from normalized within-repertoire ranks of inferred template counts. A later analysis computed generation probabilities with a VDJ recombination model fitted to out-of-frame rearrangements, and checked the results against IGoR. In a later analysis, hypergeometric tests were used to score TCR-TCR, TCR-HLA and TCR-CMV co-occurrence, with a repertoire-size bias correction applied to TCR pairs. False discovery rates were estimated in a later analysis by permuting HLA or CMV assignments 20 times. In a later analysis, co-occurring TCRs were grouped using DBSCAN, with TCRdist sequence similarity added in when clustering inside HLA-allele-positive subsets. Repertoires with fewer than 30,000 or more than 120,000 public chains, plus five repertoires with anomalous nucleotide sharing, were excluded from co-occurrence clustering. TCRdb took over this immuneACCESS table, retaining in-frame rearrangements with V and J assigned. Such tables are incomplete; in checked studies, under half of the missing clones stem from an unresolved V gene, and the remainder is unexplained. D and trimming were read from the DNA, whereas the V and J calls and clone size are those reported in that table. The sample data list about 190,000 clones, and around 81% of these were observed just once. The ten top clones hold approximately 10% of the sample.

In total, fewer than 750 healthy bone marrow donors made up the cohort. At the time of sampling, every cohort member was nominally healthy, though immune exposures that went unrecorded were likely present. The donor tested CMV seropositive and was one of the 289 seropositive cohort members. Each donor provided a peripheral blood sample, and peripheral blood mononuclear cells were used for TCR beta sequencing. The Qiagen DNeasy Blood Extraction Kit was used to extract genomic DNA from the blood cell samples. There are 13 amino acids in the CDR3, from cysteine to phenylalanine inclusive. Of all the DNA, just the CDR3 is kept, 39 bases in frame from base 1. Via the germline V gene (reference sequence), CDR1 is SGHAT and CDR2 FQDESV. The junction shows trimming of 5 bases on V and 10 bases on J, plus 15 bases between the germline ends.

The chain employs TRBV11-1 and TRBJ2-1; the D gene cannot be resolved reliably. Sequencing was carried out using PBMCs. This TCR was sampled from a woman in her forties or fifties in good health and CMV-seropositive. At the DNA level, the sequence is TGTGCCAGCAGCCCCCCTTATGCGTGGGAGCAGTTCTTC. Its translation reads: CASSPPYAWEQFF.